The source of this T cell receptor (beta chain) is a study of molecular identifiers for immune sequencing clone quantification. In TCRdb, the PCR reads were re-called with MiXCR into one record per CDR3 protein. The sample yields roughly 55,000 distinct CDR3 sequences, 36% seen once. This CDR3 is 17 amino acids long. V lost 6 bases and J lost 0, with 15 bases in between. Germline lookup yields CDR1 MGHDK and CDR2 SYGVNS. The sample taken for sequencing was naive CD8+ T cells from blood, with Jurkat cell RNA spiked in. The subset is: FACS-sorted CD8+CD4-CCR7+CD45RA+ naive T cells. This clonotype originated in a human donor in good health. Some libraries in this study had Jurkat cell RNA spiked in. This chain connects TRBV25-1 to TRBJ2-6; maybe TRBD1 (6 bases). The CDR3 sequence is CASSPQGFGSGANVLTF. CDR3 nucleotide sequence: TGTGCCAGCAGCCCACAGGGTTTCGGCTCTGGGGCCAACGTCCTGACTTTC.